This note documents a single TCR beta chain sequence. This sample is part of a study of blood T cell repertoires in COVID-19. Sequenced by immunoSEQ multiplex PCR; TCRdb stores in-frame clones only, minus some. The sample contains about 360,000 clones, approximately 85% of which appear only once. Clinical histories supplied by participants themselves formed the basis of cohort assignment. The junction had 11 bases not matched to a gene; V was cut back by 5 bases and J by 6 bases. Germline CDR1 SGHVS, CDR2 FQNEAQ. The CDR3 is 15 amino acids. The origin of this receptor is a middle-aged woman with acute COVID-19. V is TRBV7-8 and J is TRBJ2-7; 9 nucleotides line up with TRBD1. The specimen sequenced was PBMCs or T cells enriched from blood (not recorded which). Here the CDR3 reads CASSPSRGQGGEQYF. The CDR3, as DNA: TGTGCCAGCAGCCCGTCTAGGGGACAGGGAGGCGAGCAGTACTTC. The full variable domain, rest sourced from reference TRBV7-8 and TRBJ2-7, is GAGVSQSPRYKVAKRGQDVALRCDPISGHVSLFWYQQALGQGPEFLTYFQNEAQLDKSGLPSDRFFAERPEGSVSTLKIQRTQQEDSAVYLCASSPSRGQGGEQYFGPGTRLTVT.